The 14 T cell receptor beta chains given below trace back to one sample, sequenced in a study of shared clonotypes between healthy human individuals (dated by TCRdb to the early 2020s). The method behind the library was the immunoSEQ multiplex PCR assay. TCRdb limited this immuneACCESS table to in-frame rearrangements with V and J called. A share of clones is missing; checked studies link under half to unresolved V genes, and the rest is unexplained. Counted in this sample were a few hundred thousand clones; roughly three quarters of them appeared once. The ten top clones hold around 13% of the sample. Source material: PBMCs. These receptors came from a middle-aged woman in good health. Some clones in this sample may be carry-over from other donors' samples.

The chain is built from TRBV28 and TRBJ1-5; no reliable D call. The germline gives CDR1 MDHEN, CDR2 SYDVKM. Trimming removed 6 bases at V and 3 bases at J, with 21 bases between. CDR3 length: 17 amino acids. The CDR3 bases are TGTGCCAGCAGATCCCCAGGTGGCCCGCAACTCAATCAGCCCCAGCATTTT. Its protein product is CASRSPGGPQLNQPQHF.

For this clone: A far larger clone is only one base removed, so a read error is likely. Other nucleotide sequences in the sample specify the same CDR3. The chain recombines TRBV30 with TRBJ2-5, with 8 bases fitting TRBD1. The CDR3 has 13 residues. Germline V gene lookup returns CDR1 GTSNPN and CDR2 SVGIG (reference sequence). CDR3 residues: CAWTRTGKETQYF. CDR3 bases: TGCGCCTGGACCCGGACAGGGAAAGAGACCCAGTACTTC.

For this clone: Other nucleotide sequences from this sample produce the same CDR3. This chain uses TRBV5-1 with TRBJ2-3; no definite D call. Per the germline V gene, CDR1 is SGHRS and CDR2 is YFSETQ. V lost 0 bases, J lost 0 bases, and 8 bases lay in between. The CDR3 is 15 amino acids. The CDR3 reads CASSLDSPSTDTQYF. As DNA, the CDR3 is TGCGCCAGCAGCTTGGACAGCCCAAGCACAGATACGCAGTATTTT. Full variable domain (rest looked up from reference TRBV5-1 and TRBJ2-3): KAGVTQTPRYLIKTRGQQVTLSCSPISGHRSVSWYQQTPGQGLQFLFEYFSETQRNKGNFPGRFSGRQFSNSRSEMNVSTLELGDSALYLCASSLDSPSTDTQYFGPGTRLTVL.

The V call is TRBV28, the J call TRBJ2-3; TRBD2 might be the D (5 bases). This CDR3 comprises 14 residues. Looked up from germline, CDR1 is MDHEN and CDR2 is SYDVKM. V was cut by 6 bases and J by 0 bases, with 10 bases left in between. CDR3 amino acids: CASSRPGSTDTQYF. As DNA, the CDR3 is TGTGCCAGCAGCCGGCCGGGGAGCACAGATACGCAGTATTTT.

The rearrangement links TRBV28 to TRBJ1-3, with D maybe TRBD1 (5 bases). Trimming cost V 4 bases and J 0 bases, with 10 bases left between them. The germline CDR1 and CDR2 sequences are MDHEN and SYDVKM. The CDR3 runs 15 residues. CDR3 bases: TGTGCCAGCAGTTCGGGGGGTGCCTCTGGAAACACCATATATTTT. It translates to CASSSGGASGNTIYF.

Turning to this clone: A much larger clone differs by one base, so this may be a read error. The rearrangement uses TRBV6-5 and TRBJ2-5; 9 bases map to TRBD1. This CDR3 has 14 residues. Germline trimming cut 5 bases from V and 5 bases from J; bases unmatched to any gene: 6. Germline CDR1 reads MNHEY; CDR2 reads SVGAGI. The CDR3 here is CASSPGTGIETQYF. The CDR3 DNA follows: TGTGCCAGCAGTCCCGGGACAGGGATCGAGACCCAGTACTTC.

This clone was counted only a few times. This chain joins TRBV28 and TRBJ2-4; possible D gene TRBD2, 5 bases. The CDR3 is made up of 12 amino acids. V was cut by 4 bases and J by 7 bases, with 8 bases left in between. The germline gives CDR1 MDHEN, CDR2 SYDVKM. CDR3 in amino acids: CASSYQRNIQYF. For the CDR3, the DNA is TGTGCCAGCAGTTACCAGCGGAACATTCAGTACTTC.

The chain has TRBV7-9 and TRBJ2-7, with 11 bases matching TRBD2. Trimming cost V 5 bases and J 1 base; bases outside gene matches: 7. Germline CDR1 reads SEHNR; CDR2 reads FQNEAQ (reference sequence). CDR3 length equals 16 residues. For the CDR3, the DNA is TGTGCCAGCAGCACCCCAAGGACTAGCGGGTCCTACGAGCAGTACTTC. As protein: CASSTPRTSGSYEQYF.

The chain uses TRBV2 and TRBJ2-3; D is possibly TRBD2 (6 bases). Germline V gives CDR1 SNHLY, CDR2 FYNNEI. The CDR3 sequence is 14 residues long. V gave up 4 bases and J gave up 4 bases, with 12 bases separating them. The CDR3 DNA reads TGTGCCAGCAGTGGGACTATGGGGGCAGATACGCAGTATTTT. Translation: CASSGTMGADTQYF. The entire variable domain, with the rest obtained from reference TRBV2 and TRBJ2-3, is as follows: EPEVTQTPSHQVTQMGQEVILRCVPISNHLYFYWYRQILGQKVEFLVSFYNNEISEKSEIFDDQFSVERPDGSNFTLKIRSTKLEDSAMYFCASSGTMGADTQYFGPGTRLTVL.

V is TRBV6-5 and J is TRBJ1-1, with D possibly being TRBD1 (6 bases). V was pared by 7 bases and J by 4 bases, with 13 bases between. The germline V gene has CDR1 MNHEY and CDR2 SVGAGI. The CDR3 runs 13 residues. CDR3: CASKGGVGTEAFF. The DNA of the CDR3 is TGTGCCAGCAAGGGGGGGGTCGGCACTGAAGCTTTCTTT.

This clone was observed once. The gene calls are TRBV2 and TRBJ1-2; no firm D call. The CDR3 length is 13 residues. CDR1 SNHLY and CDR2 FYNNEI come from the germline V gene. V was trimmed by 5 bases and J by 4 bases, leaving 11 bases between them. In DNA, the CDR3 is TGTGCCAGCAGTCGGGCAGCCGTCTATGGCTACACCTTC. Its protein is CASSRAAVYGYTF.

The rearrangement joins TRBV14 to TRBJ2-3, with D hard to call. The CDR3 loop spans 12 amino acids. Germline V gives CDR1 SGHDN, CDR2 FVKESK. CDR3 sequence reads: CGNKLCTDTQYF. Here the CDR3 DNA reads TGTGGAAATAAGCTCTGTACAGATACGCAGTATTTT. The complete variable domain, with remaining parts taken from reference TRBV14 and TRBJ2-3, reads EAGVTQFPSHSVIEKGQTVTLRCDPISGHDNLYWYRRVMGKEIKFLLHFVKESKQDESGMPNNRFLAERTGGTYSTLKVQPAELEDSGVYFCGNKLCTDTQYFGPGTRLTVL.

In regard to this clone: Additional DNA sequences in this sample encode the identical CDR3. The CDR3 protein is CAISESGGGNQPQHF. DNA of the CDR3: TGTGCCATCAGTGAGTCGGGGGGTGGAAATCAGCCCCAGCATTTT. This chain connects TRBV10-3 to TRBJ1-5; D may be TRBD1 (5 bases). Trimming left V 0 bases short and J 4 bases short, with 10 bases between. Germline V gene data show CDR1 as ENHRY and CDR2 as SYGVKD. CDR3 size: 15 residues.

This clone was seen a handful of times. The same CDR3 is also encoded by other DNA sequences in this sample. This chain connects TRBV29-1 to TRBJ2-1, with TRBD2 matching 14 bases. This CDR3 is built from 13 residues. The germline V gene has CDR1 SQVTM and CDR2 ANQGSEA. Losses at the gene ends were 6 bases for V and 6 bases for J; bases not matched to a gene: 1. CDR3 in DNA: TGCAGCGTGGGGACTAGCGGGAGCAATGAGCAGTTCTTC. Encoded protein: CSVGTSGSNEQFF.